This T cell receptor beta chain emerged from a study of CD8 T cells in Susac syndrome. Sequencing of TCR beta was carried out in blood CD8+ and CD4+ T cells. Looked up from germline, CDR1 is MDHEN and CDR2 is SYDVKM. CDR3 length: 16 residues. V lost 5 bases and J lost 0, with 14 bases in between. RNA was extracted with the RNeasy kit, and a quantity of 0.5 to 1 ug was reverse transcribed using random hexamers. TCRdb recomputed calls from the immunoSEQ multiplex PCR reads with MiXCR, one row per CDR3 protein. This sample has 210,000 or so distinct CDR3 sequences; around nine tenths occur once, and the top ten carry about 0.12%.

The chain is built from TRBV28 and TRBJ2-4; D is possibly TRBD1 (6 bases). The specimen sequenced was CD8+ T cells from PBMCs. The origin of this receptor is a human donor with multiple sclerosis. The CDR3 nucleotides read TGTGCCAGCAGTACCAACAGGGTTCTAGCCAAAAACATTCAGTACTTC. As protein: CASSTNRVLAKNIQYF.